What follows are 26 T cell receptor beta chains derived from one specimen sequenced in a study of human T cells and chemical hapten exposure. It was unfractionated whole blood from which total RNA was extracted. In TCRdb, the 5' RACE reads were re-called with MiXCR into one record per CDR3 protein. Found here are 110,000 or so distinct CDR3 sequences, roughly 19% of them singletons; the top ten hold about 3%. The receptors derive from a human donor in good health.

This sequence joins TRBV6-5 and TRBJ2-1, with D perhaps matching TRBD2 (7 bases). The CDR3 is 15 residues long. CDR1 MNHEY and CDR2 SVGAGI come from the germline V gene. V was cut by 5 bases and J by 7 bases, with 18 bases left in between. The CDR3 nucleotides read TGTGCCAGCAGTAGGCCGAATAGGGGGGGTAATGAGCAGTTCTTC. Residues: CASSRPNRGGNEQFF.

This clonotype was found a few times. J is TRBJ1-1 and V is TRBV10-3; TRBD1 aligns across 8 bases. V shed 3 bases, J shed 10 bases, and the junction held 10 bases outside the gene matches. CDR3 length equals 14 residues. Germline V gene lookup returns CDR1 ENHRY and CDR2 SYGVKD. The CDR3 region has the DNA TGTGCCATCAGTGAAGGACAGGGAATCTACGGAGCTTTCTTT. Translated, it gives CAISEGQGIYGAFF.

This clonotype came up a few times. The chain combines TRBV24-1 with TRBJ2-1, with a possible D match to TRBD1 (7 bases). The V gene's germline CDR1 is KGHDR and CDR2 SFDVKD. V gave up 9 bases and J gave up 0 bases, with 14 bases separating them. This CDR3 spans 15 amino acids. The CDR3 spells CATAYQGGSYNEQFF. CDR3 coding DNA: TGTGCCACCGCCTACCAGGGGGGCTCCTACAATGAGCAGTTCTTC.

This clonotype was detected only a few times. The chain is built from TRBV7-2 and TRBJ1-1, with 7 nucleotides matching TRBD1. Germline CDR1 SGHTA, CDR2 FQGNSA. The CDR3 loop spans 13 amino acids. Trimming took 5 bases from V and 7 from J; bases not matched to a gene: 7. CDR3 nucleotides: TGTGCCAGCAGCCACGGACAGGCCTATGAAGCTTTCTTT. Protein product: CASSHGQAYEAFF.

The V call is TRBV24-1, the J call TRBJ2-4; weak D call: TRBD1 (6 bases). V was cut by 2 bases and J by 0 bases, with 13 bases left in between. The CDR3 totals 17 residues. CDR1 is KGHDR, CDR2 SFDVKD, per germline. The CDR3 reads CATSDSTGPLAKNIQYF. The CDR3 DNA is TGTGCCACCAGTGATTCTACAGGGCCTCTAGCCAAAAACATTCAGTACTTC.

In its sample, this clonotype was seen many times. This chain connects TRBV5-6 to TRBJ2-3, with D possibly called TRBD1 or TRBD2 (5 bases each). Trimming took 1 base from V and 4 from J, leaving 25 bases between them. CDR1 is SGHDT and CDR2 is YYEEEE in the germline V gene. The CDR3 is 19 residues long. The CDR3 DNA follows: TGTGCCAGCAGCTTGTGGGGAATGACAGCACTTCTGGAGGCAGATACGCAGTATTTT. Residues: CASSLWGMTALLEADTQYF. Supplemented by reference TRBV5-6 and TRBJ2-3, the full variable domain reads DAGVTQSPTHLIKTRGQQVTLRCSPKSGHDTVSWYQQALGQGPQFIFQYYEEEERQRGNFPDRFSGHQFPNYSSELNVNALLLGDSALYLCASSLWGMTALLEADTQYFGPGTRLTVL.

The sample holds many counts of this clonotype. V usage is TRBV4-1 and J usage is TRBJ1-3; the D is unclear. This CDR3 is built from 16 residues. The V and J ends lost 0 bases and 7 bases respectively, with 16 bases between them. The V gene's germline CDR1 is MGHRA and CDR2 YSYEKL. The CDR3 is CASSQDPAGILNTIYF. CDR3 DNA sequence: TGCGCCAGCAGCCAAGATCCCGCGGGGATTCTTAACACCATATATTTT.

The table lists this clonotype with many counts. This rearrangement joins TRBV28 to TRBJ2-3; 10 nucleotides align to TRBD2. The ends lost 4 bases at V and 4 bases at J; junction bases unmatched: 11. This CDR3 comprises 17 residues. Germline V gives CDR1 MDHEN, CDR2 SYDVKM. CDR3 bases: TGTGCCAGCAGTTCCAGCGGACTAGCGGTTGCAGCAGATACGCAGTATTTT. Translation: CASSSSGLAVAADTQYF.

The chain combines TRBV20-1 with TRBJ2-4, with 7 bases fitting TRBD2. The CDR3 is 14 residues long. V was clipped by 6 bases and J by 9 bases; unmatched bases: 14. Germline lookup yields CDR1 DFQATT and CDR2 SNEGSKA (reference sequence). CDR3 coding DNA: TGCAGTGCAAATAGCGGGTCCGCCATTGGCATTCAGTACTTC. This encodes CSANSGSAIGIQYF.

This clonotype was observed a few times. V gene TRBV6-5 combines with J gene TRBJ2-3; no reliable D call. The CDR3 consists of 14 residues. Trimming cost V 0 bases and J 4 bases, with 8 bases left between them. CDR1 and CDR2 from the germline V gene are MNHEY and SVGAGI. CDR3 loop: CASSYSPVADTQYF. The CDR3 DNA reads TGTGCCAGCAGTTACTCGCCTGTGGCAGATACGCAGTATTTT.

This chain joins TRBV7-2 and TRBJ2-6, with D unresolved. CDR1 and CDR2 (germline): SGHTA, FQGNSA. CDR3 length: 16 residues. Trimming left V 5 bases short and J 2 bases short, with 13 bases between. The CDR3 spells CASSLVGSPGANVLTF. As DNA, the CDR3 is TGTGCCAGCAGCCTTGTTGGGTCCCCTGGGGCCAACGTCCTGACTTTC.

This clonotype was found a few times. The rearrangement uses TRBV20-1 and TRBJ1-6, with D tentatively TRBD1 (5 bases). This CDR3 spans 14 amino acids. Trimming took off 6 bases at V and 5 bases at J, with 14 bases between the two ends. Germline values: CDR1 DFQATT, CDR2 SNEGSKA (reference sequence). DNA of the CDR3: TGCAGTGCAGACAACGACAGAGATAATTCACCCCTCCACTTT. It specifies CSADNDRDNSPLHF.

The J gene is TRBJ1-4, the V gene TRBV10-3, with D unresolved. The V gene lost 0 bases and the J gene lost 4 bases, with 9 bases spanning the gap. This CDR3 contains 15 residues. CDR1 and CDR2 from the germline V gene are ENHRY and SYGVKD. CDR3 DNA: TGTGCCATCAGTGAGTCCGGGGATGTTAATGAAAAACTGTTTTTT. Protein product: CAISESGDVNEKLFF.

V usage is TRBV30 and J usage is TRBJ2-7; maybe TRBD2 (5 bases). This CDR3 comprises 13 residues. CDR1 is GTSNPN, CDR2 SVGIG, per germline (reference sequence). V was cut by 5 bases and J by 4 bases, with 15 bases left in between. The CDR3, as DNA: TGTGCCTGGTCGCAACAAGAGGGTTACGAGCAGTACTTC. This gives the protein CAWSQQEGYEQYF.

This chain connects TRBV28 to TRBJ2-2; D remains ambiguous. Trimming removed 5 bases at V and 6 bases at J, with 16 bases between. CDR1 is MDHEN, CDR2 SYDVKM, per germline. The CDR3 consists of 15 residues. CDR3 sequence: CASSLRLAEPGELFF. CDR3 nucleotide sequence: TGTGCCAGCAGTCTCAGACTGGCGGAACCCGGGGAGCTGTTTTTT.

The chain links TRBV5-6 to TRBJ2-7; 7 nucleotides match TRBD1. Germline CDR1 reads SGHDT; CDR2 reads YYEEEE. The CDR3 contains 13 residues. Trimming removed 6 bases from V and 12 bases from J; junction bases left unmatched: 15. In DNA, the CDR3 is TGTGCCAGCACCATTACCGGGACAGACCCCCCGTACTTC. It translates to CASTITGTDPPYF.

V and J are TRBV28 and TRBJ1-1; D call uncertain. Per germline, CDR1 MDHEN and CDR2 SYDVKM. The ends were cut back, 1 base at V and 5 bases at J, with 5 bases in the middle. There are 12 residues in the CDR3. The CDR3 region is CASSLYGTEAFF. The CDR3 DNA follows: TGTGCCAGCAGTTTATATGGAACTGAAGCTTTCTTT.

A few counts support this clonotype. The chain links TRBV9 to TRBJ2-1, with 13 bases fitting TRBD2. Germline loops: CDR1 SGDLS, CDR2 YYNGEE. V was pared by 4 bases and J by 10 bases, with 5 bases of the junction left unmatched. The CDR3 has 14 amino acids. DNA for the CDR3: TGTGCCAGCAGCCTCCCGGGACTAGCGGGGGAGCAGTTCTTC. Its protein is CASSLPGLAGEQFF.

V is TRBV5-1 and J is TRBJ2-7, with 14 bases fitting TRBD2. CDR1 and CDR2 from the germline V gene are SGHRS and YFSETQ. This CDR3 is built from 15 residues. V shed 0 bases and J 6 bases; nucleotides not matched to a gene: 2. CDR3 in DNA: TGCGCCAGCAGCTTGGGGACTAGCGGGAGGACCGAGCAGTACTTC. Translating it yields CASSLGTSGRTEQYF. The whole variable domain, remainder taken from reference TRBV5-1 and TRBJ2-7, is KAGVTQTPRYLIKTRGQQVTLSCSPISGHRSVSWYQQTPGQGLQFLFEYFSETQRNKGNFPGRFSGRQFSNSRSEMNVSTLELGDSALYLCASSLGTSGRTEQYFGPGTRLTVT.

The chain combines TRBV28 with TRBJ1-1, with D unresolved. Between the trimmed V and J ends, which lost 4 bases and 3 bases, there was a span of 0 bases. CDR1 and CDR2 from the germline V gene are MDHEN and SYDVKM. The CDR3 consists of 10 residues. The CDR3 loop reads CASSYTEAFF. Here the CDR3 DNA reads TGTGCCAGCAGTTACACTGAAGCTTTCTTT.

This chain connects TRBV27 to TRBJ1-6, with 7 bases matching TRBD1. Unmatched junction bases numbered 4, after V lost 4 bases and J lost 7 bases. Germline V CDR1 and CDR2: MNHEY, SMNVEV (reference sequence). The CDR3 has 14 residues. The DNA of the CDR3 is TGTGCCAGCAGTTCAGGGGGAGGCAATTCACCCCTCCACTTT. It encodes CASSSGGGNSPLHF.

The sample holds a few counts of this clonotype. The chain recombines TRBV15 with TRBJ2-2, with 7 bases identical to TRBD1. Germline V gene lookup returns CDR1 LNHNV and CDR2 YYDKDF (reference sequence). The J segment lost 0 bases and the V segment lost 5 bases, leaving 6 bases of the junction unmatched. The CDR3 totals 16 residues. The CDR3 bases are TGTGCCACCAGCGGACTTGACAGGGCGAACACCGGGGAGCTGTTTTTT. This sequence encodes CATSGLDRANTGELFF.

This clonotype was observed a few times. The V gene is TRBV28, the J gene TRBJ2-4, with D tentatively TRBD1 (5 bases). V was trimmed by 5 bases and J by 0 bases, leaving 14 bases between them. Germline V gives CDR1 MDHEN, CDR2 SYDVKM. This CDR3 contains 16 residues. The CDR3 DNA reads TGTGCCAGCAGTGCACAGGTCGCATCAGCCAAAAACATTCAGTACTTC. Its translation: CASSAQVASAKNIQYF. Full variable domain (outside the CDR3, taken from reference TRBV28 and TRBJ2-4): DVKVTQSSRYLVKRTGEKVFLECVQDMDHENMFWYRQDPGLGLRLIYFSYDVKMKEKGDIPEGYSVSREKKERFSLILESASTNQTSMYLCASSAQVASAKNIQYFGAGTRLSVL.

This clonotype turned up a few times. The V gene is TRBV7-3, the J gene TRBJ1-6; D is undetermined. Germline loops: CDR1 SGHTA, CDR2 FQGTGA. Trimming cost V 2 bases and J 7 bases, with 12 bases left between them. This CDR3 has 15 residues. Here the CDR3 reads CASSLLGGPNSPLHF. The CDR3 coding sequence is TGTGCCAGCAGCTTATTGGGCGGCCCCAATTCACCCCTCCACTTT.

The chain carries TRBV6-5 and TRBJ1-1; D unresolved. Germline-derived CDR1 and CDR2 are MNHEY and SVGAGI. The germline V and J ends were trimmed by 6 bases and 3 bases, with 8 bases remaining between them. The CDR3 contains 12 residues. CDR3 loop: CASSDSYTEAFF. The CDR3, as DNA: TGTGCCAGCAGCGACTCGTACACTGAAGCTTTCTTT.

This clonotype has just a few counts. The chain couples TRBV6-5 to TRBJ1-4; 9 nucleotides agree with TRBD1. In germline, CDR1 is MNHEY, CDR2 SVGAGI. J lost 7 bases, V lost 7 bases, and 16 bases had no gene match. The CDR3 has 17 residues. CDR3 amino acids: CASTSKPYRGRREKLFF. The CDR3 DNA reads as TGTGCCAGCACCTCAAAACCGTACAGGGGGCGTCGTGAAAAACTGTTTTTT.